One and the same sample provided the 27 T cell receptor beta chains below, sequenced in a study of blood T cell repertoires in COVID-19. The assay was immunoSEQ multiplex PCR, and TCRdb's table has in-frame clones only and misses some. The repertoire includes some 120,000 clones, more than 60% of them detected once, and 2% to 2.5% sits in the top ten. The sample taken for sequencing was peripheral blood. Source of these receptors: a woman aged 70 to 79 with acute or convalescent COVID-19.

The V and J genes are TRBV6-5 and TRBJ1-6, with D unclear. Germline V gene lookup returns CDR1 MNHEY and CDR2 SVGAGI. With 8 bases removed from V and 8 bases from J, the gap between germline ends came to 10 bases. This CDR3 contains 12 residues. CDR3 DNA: TGTGCCAGCCGCCCGGGTGATTCACCCCTCCACTTT. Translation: CASRPGDSPLHF.

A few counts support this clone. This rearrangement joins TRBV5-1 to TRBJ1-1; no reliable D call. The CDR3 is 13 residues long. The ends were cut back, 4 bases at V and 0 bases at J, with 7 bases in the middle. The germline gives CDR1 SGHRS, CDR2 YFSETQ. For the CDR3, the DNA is TGCGCCAGCAGCCTCACAGTGAACACTGAAGCTTTCTTT. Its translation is CASSLTVNTEAFF. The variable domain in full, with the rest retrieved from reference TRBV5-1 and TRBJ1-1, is KAGVTQTPRYLIKTRGQQVTLSCSPISGHRSVSWYQQTPGQGLQFLFEYFSETQRNKGNFPGRFSGRQFSNSRSEMNVSTLELGDSALYLCASSLTVNTEAFFGQGTRLTVV.

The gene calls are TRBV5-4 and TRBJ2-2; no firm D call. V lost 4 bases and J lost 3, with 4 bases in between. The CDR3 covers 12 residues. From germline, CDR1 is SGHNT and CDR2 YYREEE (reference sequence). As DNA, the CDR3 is TGTGCCAGCAGCCCAGACACCGGGGAGCTGTTTTTT. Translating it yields CASSPDTGELFF.

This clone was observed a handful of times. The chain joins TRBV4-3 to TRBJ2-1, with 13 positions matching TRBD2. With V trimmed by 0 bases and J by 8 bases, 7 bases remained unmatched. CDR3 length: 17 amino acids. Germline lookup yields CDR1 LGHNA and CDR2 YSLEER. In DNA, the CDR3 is TGCGCCAGCAGCCAAGATTGGACTAGCGGGGGTAAAGATGAGCAGTTCTTC. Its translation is CASSQDWTSGGKDEQFF.

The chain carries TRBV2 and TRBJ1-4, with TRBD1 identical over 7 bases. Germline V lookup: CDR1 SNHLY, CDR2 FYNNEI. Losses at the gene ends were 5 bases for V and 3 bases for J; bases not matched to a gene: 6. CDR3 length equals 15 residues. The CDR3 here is CASSTRQGANEKLFF. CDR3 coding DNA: TGTGCCAGCAGTACAAGACAGGGTGCTAATGAAAAACTGTTTTTT.

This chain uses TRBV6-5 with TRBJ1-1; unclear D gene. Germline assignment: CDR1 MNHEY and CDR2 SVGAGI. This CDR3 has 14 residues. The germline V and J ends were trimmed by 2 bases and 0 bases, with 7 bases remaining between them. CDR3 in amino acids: CASSYGLVNTEAFF. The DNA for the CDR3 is TGTGCCAGCAGTTACGGGCTGGTGAACACTGAAGCTTTCTTT.

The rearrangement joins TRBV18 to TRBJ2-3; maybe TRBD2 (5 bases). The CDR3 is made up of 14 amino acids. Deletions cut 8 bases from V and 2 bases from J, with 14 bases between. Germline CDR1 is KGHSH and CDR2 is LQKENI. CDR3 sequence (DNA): TGTGCCAGCCACGGGGTAGCGTTCACAGATACGCAGTATTTT. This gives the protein CASHGVAFTDTQYF.

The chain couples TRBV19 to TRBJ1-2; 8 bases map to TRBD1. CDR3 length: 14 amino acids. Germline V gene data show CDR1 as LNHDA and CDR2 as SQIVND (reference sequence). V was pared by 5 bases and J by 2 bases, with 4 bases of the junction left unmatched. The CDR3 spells CASSDRGSNYGYTF. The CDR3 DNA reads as TGTGCCAGTAGTGACAGGGGATCGAACTATGGCTACACCTTC.

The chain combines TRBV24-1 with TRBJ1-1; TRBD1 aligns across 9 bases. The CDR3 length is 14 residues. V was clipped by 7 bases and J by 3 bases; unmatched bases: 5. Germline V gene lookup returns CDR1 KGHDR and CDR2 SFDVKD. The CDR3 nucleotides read TGTGCCACCAGACCCCGGGACAGGGACACTGAAGCTTTCTTT. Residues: CATRPRDRDTEAFF.

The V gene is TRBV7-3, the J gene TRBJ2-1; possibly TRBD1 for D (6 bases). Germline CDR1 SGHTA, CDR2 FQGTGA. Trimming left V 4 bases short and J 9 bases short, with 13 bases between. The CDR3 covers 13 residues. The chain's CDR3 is CASSSPGETEQFF. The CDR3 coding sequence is TGTGCCAGCAGCTCACCAGGGGAGACTGAGCAGTTCTTC.

CDR3 protein: CASMTSATYNEQFF. The CDR3 coding sequence is TGTGCCAGTATGACTAGCGCCACCTACAATGAGCAGTTCTTC. The chain links TRBV7-8 to TRBJ2-1; 8 bases map to TRBD2. The V gene end was trimmed by 9 bases and the J gene end by 2 bases; junction bases not matched to a gene: 6. This CDR3 region has 14 residues. Per germline, CDR1 SGHVS and CDR2 FQNEAQ.

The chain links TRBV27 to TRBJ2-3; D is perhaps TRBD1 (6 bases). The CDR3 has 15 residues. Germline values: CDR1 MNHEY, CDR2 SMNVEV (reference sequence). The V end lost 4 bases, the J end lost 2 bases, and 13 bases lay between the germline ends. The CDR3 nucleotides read TGTGCCAGCAGTTCTACAGGGTTCCCCACAGATACGCAGTATTTT. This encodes CASSSTGFPTDTQYF.

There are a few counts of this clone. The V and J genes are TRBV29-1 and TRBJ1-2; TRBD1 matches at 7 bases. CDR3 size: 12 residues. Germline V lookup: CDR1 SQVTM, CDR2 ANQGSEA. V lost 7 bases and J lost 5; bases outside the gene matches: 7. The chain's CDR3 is CSARDSQYGYTF. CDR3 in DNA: TGCAGCGCCCGGGACAGTCAGTATGGCTACACCTTC.

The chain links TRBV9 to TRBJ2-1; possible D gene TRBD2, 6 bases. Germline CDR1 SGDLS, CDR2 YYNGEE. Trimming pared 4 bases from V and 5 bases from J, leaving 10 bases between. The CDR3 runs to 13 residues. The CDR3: CASSSRTNNEQFF. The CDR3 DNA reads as TGTGCCAGCAGCTCCAGGACTAACAATGAGCAGTTCTTC. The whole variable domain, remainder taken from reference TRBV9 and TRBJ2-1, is DSGVTQTPKHLITATGQRVTLRCSPRSGDLSVYWYQQSLDQGLQFLIQYYNGEERAKGNILERFSAQQFPDLHSELNLSSLELGDSALYFCASSSRTNNEQFFGPGTRLTVL.

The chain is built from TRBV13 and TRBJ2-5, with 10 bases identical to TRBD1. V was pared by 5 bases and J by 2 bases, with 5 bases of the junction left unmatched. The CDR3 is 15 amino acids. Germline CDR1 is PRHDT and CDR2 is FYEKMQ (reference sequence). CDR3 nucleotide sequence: TGTGCCAGCAGCCTCAGGACAGGGGGACAAGAGACCCAGTACTTC. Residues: CASSLRTGGQETQYF.

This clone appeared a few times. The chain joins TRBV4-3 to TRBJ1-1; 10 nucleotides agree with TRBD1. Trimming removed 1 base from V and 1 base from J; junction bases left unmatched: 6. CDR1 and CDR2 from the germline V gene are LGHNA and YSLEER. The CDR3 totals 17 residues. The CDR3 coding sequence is TGCGCCAGCAGCCAAGCCGGGACAGGGGTGGGGAACACTGAAGCTTTCTTT. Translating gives CASSQAGTGVGNTEAFF.

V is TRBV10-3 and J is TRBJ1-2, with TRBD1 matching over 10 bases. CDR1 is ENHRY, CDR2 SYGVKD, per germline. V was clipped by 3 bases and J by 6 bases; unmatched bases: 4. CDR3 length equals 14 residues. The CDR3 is CAISDQGQGNGYTF. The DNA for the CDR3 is TGTGCCATCAGTGACCAGGGACAGGGGAATGGCTACACCTTC.

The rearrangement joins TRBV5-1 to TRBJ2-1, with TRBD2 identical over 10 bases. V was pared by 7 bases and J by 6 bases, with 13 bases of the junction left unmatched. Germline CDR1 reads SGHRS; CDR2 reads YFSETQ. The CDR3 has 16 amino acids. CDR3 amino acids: CASHIPLAGAANEQFF. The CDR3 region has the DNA TGCGCCAGCCACATTCCCCTAGCGGGAGCTGCCAATGAGCAGTTCTTC.

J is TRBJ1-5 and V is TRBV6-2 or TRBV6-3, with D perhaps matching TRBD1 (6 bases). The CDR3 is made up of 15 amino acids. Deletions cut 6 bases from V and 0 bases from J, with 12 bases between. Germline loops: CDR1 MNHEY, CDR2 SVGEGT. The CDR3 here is CASSPHRDSNQPQHF. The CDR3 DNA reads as TGTGCCAGCAGCCCCCACAGGGATAGCAATCAGCCCCAGCATTTT.

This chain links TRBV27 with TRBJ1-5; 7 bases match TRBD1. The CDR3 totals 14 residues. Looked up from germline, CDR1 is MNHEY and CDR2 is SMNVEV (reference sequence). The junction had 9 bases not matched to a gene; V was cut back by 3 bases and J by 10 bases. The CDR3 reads CASSFGTGVGPQHF. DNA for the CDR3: TGTGCCAGCAGTTTCGGAACAGGGGTAGGTCCCCAGCATTTT.

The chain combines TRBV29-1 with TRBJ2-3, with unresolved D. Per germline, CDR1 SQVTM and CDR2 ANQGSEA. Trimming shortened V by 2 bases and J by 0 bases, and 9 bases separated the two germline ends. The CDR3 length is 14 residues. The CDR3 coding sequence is TGCAGCGTTGAACCCGCTAGGAGCACAGATACGCAGTATTTT. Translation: CSVEPARSTDTQYF.

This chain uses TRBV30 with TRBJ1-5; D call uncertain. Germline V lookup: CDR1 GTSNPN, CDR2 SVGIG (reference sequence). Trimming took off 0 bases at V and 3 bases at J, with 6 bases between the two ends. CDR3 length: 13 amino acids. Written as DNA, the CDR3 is TGTGCCTGGAGTGTACGAGCCAATCAGCCCCAGCATTTT. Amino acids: CAWSVRANQPQHF.

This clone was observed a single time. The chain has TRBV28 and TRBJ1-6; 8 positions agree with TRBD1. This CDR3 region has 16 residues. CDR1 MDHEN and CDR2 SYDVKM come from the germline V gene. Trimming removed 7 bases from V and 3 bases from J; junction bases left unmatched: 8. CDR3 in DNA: TGTGCCAGCACTCACGGACAGGGAGGCTATAATTCACCCCTCCACTTT. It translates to CASTHGQGGYNSPLHF.

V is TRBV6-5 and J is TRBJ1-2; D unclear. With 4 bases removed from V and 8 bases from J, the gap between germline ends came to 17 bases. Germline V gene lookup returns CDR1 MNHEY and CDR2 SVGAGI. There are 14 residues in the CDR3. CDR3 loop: CASSSGSGVQGYTF. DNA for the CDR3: TGTGCCAGCAGTTCCGGGTCCGGGGTTCAGGGCTACACCTTC.

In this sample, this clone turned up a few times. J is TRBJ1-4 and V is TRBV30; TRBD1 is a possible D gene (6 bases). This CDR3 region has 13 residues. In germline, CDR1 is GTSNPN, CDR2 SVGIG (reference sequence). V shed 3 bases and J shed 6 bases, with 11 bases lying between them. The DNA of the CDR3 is TGTGCCTGGAGCAGGGGCGTAGATGAAAAACTGTTTTTT. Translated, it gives CAWSRGVDEKLFF.

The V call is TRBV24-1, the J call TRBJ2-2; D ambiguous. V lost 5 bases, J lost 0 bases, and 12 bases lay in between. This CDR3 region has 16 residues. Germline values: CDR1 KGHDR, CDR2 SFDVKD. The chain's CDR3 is CATSGLAETNTGELFF. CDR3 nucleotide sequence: TGTGCCACCAGTGGTTTAGCTGAAACGAACACCGGGGAGCTGTTTTTT.

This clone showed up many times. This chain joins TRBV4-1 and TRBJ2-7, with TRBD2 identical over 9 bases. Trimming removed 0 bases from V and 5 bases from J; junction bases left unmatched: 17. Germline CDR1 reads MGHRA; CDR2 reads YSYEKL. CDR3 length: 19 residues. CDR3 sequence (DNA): TGCGCCAGCAGCCAAGATCGGTGGGTTAGCGGGAGAGGAGGGGACGAGCAGTACTTC. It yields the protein CASSQDRWVSGRGGDEQYF.